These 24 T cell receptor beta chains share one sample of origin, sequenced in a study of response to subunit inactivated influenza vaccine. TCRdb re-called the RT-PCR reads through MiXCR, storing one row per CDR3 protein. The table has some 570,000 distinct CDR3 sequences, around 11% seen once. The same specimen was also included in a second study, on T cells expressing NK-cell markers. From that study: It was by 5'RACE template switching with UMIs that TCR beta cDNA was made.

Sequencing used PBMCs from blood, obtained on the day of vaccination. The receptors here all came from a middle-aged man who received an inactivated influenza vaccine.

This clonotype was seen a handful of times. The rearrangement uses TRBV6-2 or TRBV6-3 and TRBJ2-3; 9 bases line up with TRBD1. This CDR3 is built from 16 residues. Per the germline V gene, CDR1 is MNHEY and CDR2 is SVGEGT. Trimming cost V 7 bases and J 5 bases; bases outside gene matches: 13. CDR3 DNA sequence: TGTGCCAGCAAGCCAGCCGGACAGGGGCTGAGAGATACGCAGTATTTT. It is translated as CASKPAGQGLRDTQYF.

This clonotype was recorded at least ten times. CDR3 in amino acids: CASSPPVRVGEQYF. DNA for the CDR3: TGTGCCAGCTCACCACCTGTAAGGGTTGGCGAGCAGTACTTC. The chain joins TRBV18 to TRBJ2-7; D is unclear. V was clipped by 0 bases and J by 6 bases, with 12 bases between them. Germline assignment: CDR1 KGHSH and CDR2 LQKENI. CDR3 length: 14 residues.

CDR3 protein: CASSAMGNEKLFF. CDR3 coding DNA: TGTGCCAGCTCTGCGATGGGTAATGAAAAACTGTTTTTT. This chain connects TRBV18 to TRBJ1-4; no definite D call. The CDR3 is made up of 13 amino acids. The germline V gene has CDR1 KGHSH and CDR2 LQKENI. V was trimmed by 6 bases and J by 4 bases, leaving 9 bases between them.

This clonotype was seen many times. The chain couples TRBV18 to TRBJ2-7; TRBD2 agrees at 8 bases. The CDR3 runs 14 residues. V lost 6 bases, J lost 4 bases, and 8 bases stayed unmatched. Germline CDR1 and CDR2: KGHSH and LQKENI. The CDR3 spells CASSLNSGGYEQYF. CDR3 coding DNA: TGTGCCAGCTCCCTAAACAGCGGGGGTTACGAGCAGTACTTC. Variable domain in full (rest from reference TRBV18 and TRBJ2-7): NAGVMQNPRHLVRRRGQEARLRCSPMKGHSHVYWYRQLPEEGLKFMVYLQKENIIDESGMPKERFSAEFPKEGPSILRIQQVVRGDSAAYFCASSLNSGGYEQYFGPGTRLTVT.

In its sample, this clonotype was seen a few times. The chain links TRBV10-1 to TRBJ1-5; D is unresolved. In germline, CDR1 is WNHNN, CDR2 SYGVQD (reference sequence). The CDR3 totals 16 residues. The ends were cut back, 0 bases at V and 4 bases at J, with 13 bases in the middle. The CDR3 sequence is CASSESSTSWNQPQHF. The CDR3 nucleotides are TGCGCCAGCAGTGAGTCGAGTACATCGTGGAATCAGCCCCAGCATTTT.

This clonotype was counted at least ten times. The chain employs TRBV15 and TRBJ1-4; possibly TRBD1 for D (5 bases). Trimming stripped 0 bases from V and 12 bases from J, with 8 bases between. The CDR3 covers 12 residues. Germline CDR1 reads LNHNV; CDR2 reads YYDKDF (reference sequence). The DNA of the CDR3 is TGTGCCACCAGCAGAGATTCCAGGGAACTGTTTTTT. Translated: CATSRDSRELFF.

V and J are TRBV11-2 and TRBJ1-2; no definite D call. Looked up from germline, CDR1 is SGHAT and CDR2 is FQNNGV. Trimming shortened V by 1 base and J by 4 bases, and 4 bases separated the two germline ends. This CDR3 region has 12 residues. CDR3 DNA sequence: TGTGCCAGCAGCTTAGCGGTCTATGGCTACACCTTC. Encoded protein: CASSLAVYGYTF. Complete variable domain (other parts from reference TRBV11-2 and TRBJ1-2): EAGVAQSPRYKIIEKRQSVAFWCNPISGHATLYWYQQILGQGPKLLIQFQNNGVVDDSQLPKDRFSAERLKGVDSTLKIQPAKLEDSAVYLCASSLAVYGYTFGSGTRLTVV.

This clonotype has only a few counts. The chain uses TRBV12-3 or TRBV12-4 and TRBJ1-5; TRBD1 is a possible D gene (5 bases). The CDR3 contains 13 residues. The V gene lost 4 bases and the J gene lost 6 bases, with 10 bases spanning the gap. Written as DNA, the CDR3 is TGTGCCAGCAGTTGGTCGGGGGGTCAGCCCCAGCATTTT. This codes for CASSWSGGQPQHF.

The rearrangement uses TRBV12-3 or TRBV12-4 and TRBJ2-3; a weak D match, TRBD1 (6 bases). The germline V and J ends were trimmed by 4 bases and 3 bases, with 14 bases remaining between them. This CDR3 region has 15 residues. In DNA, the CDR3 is TGTGCCAGCAGTTCACAGGGAAGCGGAACAGATACGCAGTATTTT. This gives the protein CASSSQGSGTDTQYF.

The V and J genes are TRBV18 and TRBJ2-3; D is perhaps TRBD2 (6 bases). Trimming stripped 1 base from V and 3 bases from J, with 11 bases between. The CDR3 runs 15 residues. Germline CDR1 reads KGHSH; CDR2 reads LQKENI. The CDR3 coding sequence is TGTGCCAGCTCACCACGAATGGGGGGAACAGATACGCAGTATTTT. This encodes CASSPRMGGTDTQYF.

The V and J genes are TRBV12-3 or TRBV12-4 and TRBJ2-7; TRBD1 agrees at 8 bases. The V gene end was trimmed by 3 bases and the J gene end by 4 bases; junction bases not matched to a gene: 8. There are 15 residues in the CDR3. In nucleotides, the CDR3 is TGTGCCAGCAGTTTTCCCGGACAGGGCGGATACGAGCAGTACTTC. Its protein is CASSFPGQGGYEQYF.

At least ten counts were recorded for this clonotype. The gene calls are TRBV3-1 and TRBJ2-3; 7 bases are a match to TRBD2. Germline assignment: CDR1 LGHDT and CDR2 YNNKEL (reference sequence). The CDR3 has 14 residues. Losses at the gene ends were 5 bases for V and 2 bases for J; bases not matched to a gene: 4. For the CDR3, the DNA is TGTGCCAGCAGCTGGAGCGGGACCACAGATACGCAGTATTTT. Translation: CASSWSGTTDTQYF.

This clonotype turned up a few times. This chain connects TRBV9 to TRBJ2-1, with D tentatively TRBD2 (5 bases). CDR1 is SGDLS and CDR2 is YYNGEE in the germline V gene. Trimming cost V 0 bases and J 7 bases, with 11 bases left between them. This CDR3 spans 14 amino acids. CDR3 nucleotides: TGTGCCAGCAGCGTAGGGGTAGCGCCTAATGAGCAGTTCTTC. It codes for CASSVGVAPNEQFF.

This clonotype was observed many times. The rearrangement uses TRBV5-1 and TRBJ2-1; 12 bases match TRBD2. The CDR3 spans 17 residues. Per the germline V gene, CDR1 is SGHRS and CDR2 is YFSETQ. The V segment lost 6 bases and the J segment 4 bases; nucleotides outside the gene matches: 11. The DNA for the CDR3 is TGCGCCAGCACCGTGGCCAGTGGACTAGCGGGGTACAATGAGCAGTTCTTC. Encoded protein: CASTVASGLAGYNEQFF.

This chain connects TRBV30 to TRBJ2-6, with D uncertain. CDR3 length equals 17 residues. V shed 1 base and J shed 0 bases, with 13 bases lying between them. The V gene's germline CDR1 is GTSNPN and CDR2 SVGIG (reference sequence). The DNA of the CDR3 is TGTGCCTGGAGTGCGGCGGAGATCAGCTCTGGGGCCAACGTCCTGACTTTC. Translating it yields CAWSAAEISSGANVLTF.

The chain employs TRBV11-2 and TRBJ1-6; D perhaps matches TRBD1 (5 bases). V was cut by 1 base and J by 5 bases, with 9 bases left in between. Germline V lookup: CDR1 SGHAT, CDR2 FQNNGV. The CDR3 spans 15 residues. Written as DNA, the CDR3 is TGTGCCAGCAGCTTAGTGCAGGGCAATAATTCACCCCTCCACTTT. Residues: CASSLVQGNNSPLHF.

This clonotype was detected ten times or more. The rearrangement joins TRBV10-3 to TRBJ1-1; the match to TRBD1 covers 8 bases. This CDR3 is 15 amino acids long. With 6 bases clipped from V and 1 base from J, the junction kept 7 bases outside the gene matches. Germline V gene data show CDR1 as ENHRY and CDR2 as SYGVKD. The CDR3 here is CAIRPDRGANTEAFF. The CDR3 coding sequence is TGTGCCATCAGGCCAGACAGGGGAGCGAACACTGAAGCTTTCTTT.

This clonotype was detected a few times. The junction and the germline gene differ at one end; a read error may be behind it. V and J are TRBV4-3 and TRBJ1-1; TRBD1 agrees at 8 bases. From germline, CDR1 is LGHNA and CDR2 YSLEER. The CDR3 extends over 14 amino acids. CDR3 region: CASSQDSTGASLLF. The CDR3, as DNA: TGCGCCAGCAGCCAAGATTCGACAGGGGCCTCCCTCCTCTTT.

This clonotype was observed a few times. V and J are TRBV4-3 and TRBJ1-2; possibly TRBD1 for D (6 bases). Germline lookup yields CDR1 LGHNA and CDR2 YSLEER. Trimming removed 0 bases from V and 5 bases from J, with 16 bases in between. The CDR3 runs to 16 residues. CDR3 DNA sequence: TGCGCCAGCAGCCAAGATTTTTCGGCAGGGGAATATGGCTACACCTTC. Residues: CASSQDFSAGEYGYTF.

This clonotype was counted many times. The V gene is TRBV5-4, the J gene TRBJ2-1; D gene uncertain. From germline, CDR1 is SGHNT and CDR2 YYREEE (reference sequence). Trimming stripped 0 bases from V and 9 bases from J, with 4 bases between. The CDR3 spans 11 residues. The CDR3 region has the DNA TGTGCCAGCAGCTTGGAGCTTGAGCAGTTCTTC. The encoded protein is CASSLELEQFF. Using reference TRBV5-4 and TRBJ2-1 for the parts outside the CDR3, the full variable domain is ETGVTQSPTHLIKTRGQQVTLRCSSQSGHNTVSWYQQALGQGPQFIFQYYREEENGRGNFPPRFSGLQFPNYSSELNVNALELDDSALYLCASSLELEQFFGPGTRLTVL.

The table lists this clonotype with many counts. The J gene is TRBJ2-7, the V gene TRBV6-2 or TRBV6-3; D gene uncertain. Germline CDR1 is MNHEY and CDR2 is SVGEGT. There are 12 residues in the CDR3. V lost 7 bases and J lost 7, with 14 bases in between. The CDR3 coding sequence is TGTGCCAGCACTCGGACCATGGGGGAGCAGTACTTC. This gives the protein CASTRTMGEQYF.

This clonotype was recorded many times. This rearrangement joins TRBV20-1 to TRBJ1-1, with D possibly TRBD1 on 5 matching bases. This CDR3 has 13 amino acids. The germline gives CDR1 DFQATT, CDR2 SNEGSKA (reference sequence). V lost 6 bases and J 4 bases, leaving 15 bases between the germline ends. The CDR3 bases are TGCAGTGCCGTAATAGGGGAGGGCACTGAAGCTTTCTTT. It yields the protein CSAVIGEGTEAFF.

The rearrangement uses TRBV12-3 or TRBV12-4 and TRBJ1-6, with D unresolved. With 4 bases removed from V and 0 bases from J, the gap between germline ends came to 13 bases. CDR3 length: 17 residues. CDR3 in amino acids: CASSSGIESSYNSPLHF. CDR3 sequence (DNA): TGTGCCAGCAGTTCGGGAATAGAGAGCTCCTATAATTCACCCCTCCACTTT.

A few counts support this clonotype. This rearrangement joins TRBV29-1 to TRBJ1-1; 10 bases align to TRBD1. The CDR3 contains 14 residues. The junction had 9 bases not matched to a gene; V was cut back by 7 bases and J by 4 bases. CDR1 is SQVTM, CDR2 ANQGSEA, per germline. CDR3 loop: CSGIRQGAGTEAFF. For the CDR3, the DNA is TGCAGCGGGATTAGACAGGGGGCTGGCACTGAAGCTTTCTTT.